These T cell receptor beta chains were read from a single sample in a study of T cell repertoires in cytomegalovirus infection. TCRdb reprocessed the reads with MiXCR, giving one entry per CDR3 protein. The data hold around 630,000 distinct CDR3 sequences, with less than 25% observed a single time. The specimen was CD8+ T cells from PBMCs. These receptors were collected from a human donor in good health (CMV status not recorded). Some clones in this sample may be carry-over from other donors' samples. CDR3s include the opening cysteine and the closing phenylalanine or tryptophan. The D gene is left open where the match is weak. The listing skips clone size in some rows; elsewhere it reads once, few, many or a size class.

CSAREGQPLYGYTF TGCAGTGCCAGAGAGGGTCAACCACTCTATGGCTACACCTTC . 14 TRBV20-1 . TRBJ1-2
CASSLGPTGSPLHF TGTGCCAGCAGCTTAGGACCAACTGGGTCACCCCTCCACTTT many 14 TRBV7-6 . TRBJ1-6
CASSEQRTEYNEQFF TGTGCCAGCAGTGAACAACGGACCGAATACAATGAGCAGTTCTTC many 15 TRBV25-1 . TRBJ2-1
CASSVRGEGQYF TGTGCCAGCAGCGTCAGGGGAGAAGGGCAGTACTTC . 12 TRBV14 . TRBJ2-7
CASSLARRTDQAGANVLTF TGTGCCAGCAGCTTAGCGAGAAGGACAGACCAAGCTGGGGCCAACGTCCTGACTTTC many 19 TRBV7-9 . TRBJ2-6
CASLGGILYGYTF TGTGCCAGCCTCGGGGGCATCCTCTATGGCTACACCTTC many 13 TRBV7-2 . TRBJ1-2
CASSVFRGPGTDTQYF TGTGCCAGCAGCGTATTCAGGGGGCCGGGGACAGATACGCAGTATTTT . 16 TRBV9 TRBD1 TRBJ2-3
CASRRPLENIQYF TGTGCCAGCAGGCGCCCCTTGGAAAACATTCAGTACTTC few 13 TRBV12-3/TRBV12-4 . TRBJ2-4
CASSLDGRGGDGYTF TGTGCCAGCAGCTTAGACGGCAGGGGAGGCGATGGCTACACCTTC . 15 TRBV7-9 . TRBJ1-2
CSVDNRGNGDTEAFF TGCAGCGTAGACAACAGGGGAAACGGGGACACTGAAGCTTTCTTT . 15 TRBV29-1 TRBD1 TRBJ1-1
CSARDPDRGDYGYTF TGCAGTGCTAGAGATCCGGACAGGGGGGACTATGGCTACACCTTC . 15 TRBV20-1 TRBD1 TRBJ1-2
CASSQEAWTSDPYNEQFF TGCGCCAGCAGCCAAGAAGCCTGGACTAGCGATCCCTACAATGAGCAGTTCTTC few 18 TRBV4-3 TRBD2 TRBJ2-1
CASSPGTGGSSYGYTF TGTGCCAGCAGTCCAGGGACAGGGGGAAGTTCCTATGGCTACACCTTC many 16 TRBV27 TRBD1 TRBJ1-2
CGSGNQPQHF TGTGGGTCAGGGAATCAGCCCCAGCATTTT few 10 TRBV19 . TRBJ1-5
CASTITGQGNQPQHF TGTGCCAGCACCATCACGGGACAGGGTAATCAGCCCCAGCATTTT . 15 TRBV2 TRBD1 TRBJ1-5
CASSSYGTGGFYEQYF TGTGCCAGCAGCTCATACGGGACAGGGGGTTTCTACGAGCAGTACTTC . 16 TRBV7-8 TRBD1 TRBJ2-7
CASSIDLILGQGVAEAFF TGTGCCAGTAGTATAGATCTTATACTCGGACAGGGGGTCGCTGAAGCTTTCTTT many 18 TRBV19 TRBD1 TRBJ1-1
CASRPIRQVGYEQFF TGTGCCAGCAGGCCGATAAGACAGGTCGGCTATGAGCAGTTCTTC . 15 TRBV6-5 . TRBJ2-1
CASSWRTGGDEQYF TGTGCCAGCAGTTGGAGGACAGGGGGAGACGAGCAGTACTTC many 14 TRBV6-5 TRBD1 TRBJ2-7
CASSQSSQWGPSTSGANVLTF TGCGCCAGCAGTCAATCGAGTCAGTGGGGACCCTCGACCTCTGGGGCCAACGTCCTGACTTTC . 21 TRBV23-1 . TRBJ2-6
CASSPLVTDTQYF TGTGCCAGCAGCCCCCTTGTTACAGATACGCAGTATTTT few 13 TRBV7-9 . TRBJ2-3
CASRPLISYTGELFF TGTGCCAGCAGGCCCCTAATCAGCTACACCGGGGAGCTGTTTTTT . 15 TRBV2 . TRBJ2-2
CSVGGTDYGYTF TGCAGCGTTGGCGGGACAGACTATGGCTACACCTTC . 12 TRBV29-1 TRBD1 TRBJ1-2
CASSLRMTDTQYF TGTGCCAGCAGTTTGAGAATGACAGATACGCAGTATTTT few 13 TRBV28 . TRBJ2-3
CASSTVVPPDTQYF TGTGCCAGCAGCACAGTGGTACCCCCAGATACGCAGTATTTT . 14 TRBV11-2 . TRBJ2-3
CASSPDRGGGNTEAFF TGCGCCAGCAGCCCCGACAGGGGTGGAGGGAACACTGAAGCTTTCTTT many 16 TRBV4-1 TRBD1 TRBJ1-1
CAISEPGRLTDTQYF TGTGCCATCAGTGAGCCAGGACGGTTAACAGATACGCAGTATTTT . 15 TRBV10-3 . TRBJ2-3
CASSSDRGRYEQFF TGTGCCAGCAGCTCCGATCGGGGGCGATATGAGCAGTTCTTC many 14 TRBV7-2 . TRBJ2-1
CASSQPSNSIYNEQFF TGTGCCAGCAGCCAACCCTCGAACTCTATTTACAATGAGCAGTTCTTC . 16 TRBV4-2 . TRBJ2-1
CASSSNLRPDYNEQFF TGTGCCAGCAGCTCGAACCTTCGACCGGACTACAATGAGCAGTTCTTC many 16 TRBV7-2 . TRBJ2-1
CASSSGVSDPTGELVF TGTGCCAGCAGCTCGGGTGTTAGCGATCCCACCGGGGAGCTGGTTTTT . 16 TRBV7-6 . TRBJ2-2
CASSPLSGARNEQYF TGTGCCAGCAGCCCCCTTAGCGGGGCAAGGAACGAGCAGTACTTC many 15 TRBV7-9 TRBD2 TRBJ2-7
CASSQSPGGAPNTQYF TGTGCCAGCAGCCAATCCCCGGGGGGTGCGCCAAATACGCAGTATTTT . 16 TRBV7-8 TRBD2 TRBJ2-3
CSEPRGNEQFF TGCAGTGAGCCGCGGGGGAATGAGCAGTTCTTC . 11 TRBV20-1 TRBD2 TRBJ2-1
CASSFPGGGRNTEAFF TGTGCCAGCAGTTTCCCCGGAGGAGGGAGGAACACTGAAGCTTTCTTT few 16 TRBV12-3/TRBV12-4 . TRBJ1-1
CSATHAGDQETQYF TGCAGTGCTACCCATGCGGGGGACCAAGAGACCCAGTACTTC few 14 TRBV20-1 TRBD2 TRBJ2-5
CASSPVRNEQFF TGTGCCAGCAGTCCTGTGAGGAATGAGCAGTTCTTC few 12 TRBV12-3/TRBV12-4 . TRBJ2-1
CANITTGDQPQHF TGTGCCAACATCACGACCGGGGATCAGCCCCAGCATTTT . 13 TRBV28 . TRBJ1-5
CASSLGPPGNTEAFF TGTGCCAGCAGCTTAGGCCCTCCAGGGAACACTGAAGCTTTCTTT many 15 TRBV7-2 . TRBJ1-1
CASSYLADSTDTQYF TGTGCCAGCAGTTACCTAGCGGATAGCACAGATACGCAGTATTTT . 15 TRBV6-2/TRBV6-3 TRBD2 TRBJ2-3
CASSYSLRVDTEAFF TGTGCCAGCAGTTACTCCCTGCGAGTGGACACTGAAGCTTTCTTT few 15 TRBV6-2/TRBV6-3 . TRBJ1-1
CASSPKQGPGTEAFF TGTGCCAGCAGCCCCAAGCAGGGTCCGGGGACTGAAGCTTTCTTT many 15 TRBV7-9 . TRBJ1-1
CASSYARGDTDTQYF TGTGCCAGCAGTTACGCGCGGGGGGACACAGATACGCAGTATTTT few 15 TRBV6-1 TRBD2 TRBJ2-3
CASSLLSGEIGYTF TGTGCCAGCAGTTTACTTTCCGGGGAGATTGGCTACACCTTC . 14 TRBV12-3/TRBV12-4 . TRBJ1-2
CASSQDPTGNYGYTF TGTGCCAGCAGCCAAGATCCCACGGGGAACTATGGCTACACCTTC many 15 TRBV14 . TRBJ1-2
CASSFPGTVSYEQYF TGTGCCAGCAGCTTCCCCGGGACAGTCTCCTACGAGCAGTACTTC many 15 TRBV7-8 TRBD1 TRBJ2-7
CSVDEGAHTDTQYF TGCAGCGTTGATGAGGGGGCCCACACAGATACGCAGTATTTT . 14 TRBV29-1 TRBD1 TRBJ2-3
CASSPEGHEQYF TGTGCCAGCAGCCCCGAGGGCCACGAGCAGTACTTC many 12 TRBV7-8 . TRBJ2-7